The sequence of this TCR beta chain was determined in a study of cytomegalovirus exposure and HLA in healthy donors. PCR employed 60 Vbeta and 13 Jbeta primers. Sequenced by immunoSEQ multiplex PCR; TCRdb stores in-frame clones only, minus some. The sample gives 100,000 to 150,000 clones, about four fifths of which show up once; about 2% is in the top ten. Looked up from germline, CDR1 is KGHSH and CDR2 is LQKENI. V lost 3 bases to trimming and J lost 8 bases; unmatched junction nucleotides: 8. CDR3 length equals 14 residues. The sequence was collected from a man aged 18 to 29 in good health and CMV-seronegative. Material for sequencing was PBMCs. The chain is built from TRBV18 and TRBJ2-3; 7 nucleotides align to TRBD2. CDR3 sequence (DNA): TGTGCCAGCTCACCTGACCCGTTAGCGGGTACGCAGTATTTT. Encoded protein: CASSPDPLAGTQYF. Filled out from reference TRBV18 and TRBJ2-3, the complete variable domain reads NAGVMQNPRHLVRRRGQEARLRCSPMKGHSHVYWYRQLPEEGLKFMVYLQKENIIDESGMPKERFSAEFPKEGPSILRIQQVVRGDSAAYFCASSPDPLAGTQYFGPGTRLTVL.